This TCR beta chain is drawn from a study of neoadjuvant anti-PD-1 for oral cavity cancer. Study background: Around day 43, patients without progression received a fourth nivolumab dose before surgery.

Per germline, CDR1 MNHNS and CDR2 SASEGT. V was clipped by 2 bases and J by 2 bases, with 7 bases between them. This CDR3 is built from 14 residues. These newly diagnosed stage II-IVA oral cavity squamous cell carcinoma patients had no prior systemic or radiation treatment. Measured with immunoSEQ multiplex PCR; TCRdb has only the in-frame clones, and not every one. The data hold under 10,000 clones, with 65% to 70% observed a single time. Material: tumor tissue, obtained before nivolumab (anti-PD-1) treatment. V gene TRBV6-1 combines with J gene TRBJ2-1; no clear D gene. This TCR was sampled from a person between 40 and 80 years old with oral cavity squamous cell carcinoma. The CDR3 protein is CASSELVAYNEQFF. The DNA of the CDR3 is TGTGCCAGCAGTGAACTAGTCGCCTACAATGAGCAGTTCTTC.